These 3 T cell receptor beta chains originate from one sample sequenced in a study of OX40 agonist ivuxolimab in advanced cancers. The library was made by the immunoSEQ multiplex PCR assay. Sourced from immuneACCESS, this table was stored by TCRdb with only in-frame sequences that have V and J called. A share of the clones is absent; for the studies checked, an unresolved V gene accounts for under half, and the remainder has no known explanation. The sample includes 65,000 to 90,000 clones, with about 89% observed a single time. 8.4% of the sample is in the top ten clones. The sequenced sample was CD4+ or CD8+ T cells sorted from blood, obtained in a trial of the OX40 agonist ivuxolimab. Receptors originate from an adult with an advanced solid tumor such as melanoma, head and neck, liver or kidney cancer.

The chain has TRBV30 and TRBJ2-1, with TRBD2 identical over 7 bases. V shed 0 bases, J shed 7 bases, and the junction held 6 bases outside the gene matches. The germline gives CDR1 GTSNPN, CDR2 SVGIG (reference sequence). There are 14 residues in the CDR3. The CDR3 bases are TGTGCCTGGAGTGTGTGGTGGGGGGGGAATGAGCAGTTCTTC. This codes for CAWSVWWGGNEQFF.

This chain joins TRBV28 and TRBJ1-5; the D is unclear. V dropped 3 bases and J dropped 0 bases, with 21 bases sitting between them. Per the germline V gene, CDR1 is MDHEN and CDR2 is SYDVKM. This CDR3 spans 19 amino acids. The CDR3 spells CASSFPGTNYLFSNQPQHF. CDR3 bases: TGTGCCAGCAGTTTTCCTGGAACGAATTATCTTTTTAGCAATCAGCCCCAGCATTTT.

For this clone: This CDR3 is also generated by other DNA sequences in the sample. The J gene is TRBJ1-5, the V gene TRBV30, with 7 bases aligning to TRBD1. V lost 5 bases and J lost 0; bases outside the gene matches: 4. The germline V gene has CDR1 GTSNPN and CDR2 SVGIG (reference sequence). The CDR3 runs 14 residues. DNA for the CDR3: TGTGCCTGGGGGACAGAAAATAGCAATCAGCCCCAGCATTTT. It translates to CAWGTENSNQPQHF.